This T cell receptor (beta chain) was retrieved from a study of T cells in Graves' hyperthyroidism and ophthalmopathy. Overall study findings and caveats: Ophthalmopathy could be told apart from stable hyperthyroidism with a 13 V-J model. Ophthalmopathy prediction by the model preceded onset by a median about 6 months. Blood also carried most thyroid clonotypes expanded above 0.001.

The germline CDR1 and CDR2 sequences are DFQATT and SNEGSKA (reference sequence). J lost 5 bases, V lost 6 bases, and 13 bases had no gene match. CDR3 length: 15 amino acids. This clonotype was seen ten or more times. Its antigen is as yet unknown. It was RNA transcripts that yielded the amplified TCR beta CDR3 regions. First-round RT-PCR with HTBI primers amplified the TCR CDR3 region. TCRdb called the multiplex PCR reads again in MiXCR, with one record for every CDR3 protein. The repertoire includes about 350,000 distinct CDR3 sequences, 15% to 20% of them detected once, and roughly a sixth sits in the top ten. Each 10 ml fresh peripheral blood draw supplied the PBMCs.

The V and J genes are TRBV20-1 and TRBJ2-5; 9 bases fit TRBD1. The clonotype was recovered from a middle-aged woman with Graves' ophthalmopathy. The sequenced material came from blood. CDR3 region: CSAGPGQGAGETQYF. Here the CDR3 DNA reads TGCAGTGCCGGGCCGGGACAGGGAGCGGGGGAGACCCAGTACTTC.